This T cell receptor beta chain was sequenced in a study of blood T cell repertoires in COVID-19. Here immunoSEQ multiplex PCR was the method, and the copy in TCRdb shows in-frame clones only, minus some. Of 180,000 or so clones in the sample, 85% to 90% are singletons; the top ten hold 2% to 2.5%. The sequencing sample was made of PBMCs or T cells enriched from blood (not recorded which). This sequence originates from a woman aged 40-49 years with acute COVID-19.

CDR3 amino acids: CASSTQSSQGYSNQPQHF. The CDR3 nucleotides read TGTGCCAGTAGTACCCAGTCTTCACAGGGATATAGCAATCAGCCCCAGCATTTT. The genes are TRBV19 and TRBJ1-5; possible D gene TRBD1, 6 bases. The CDR3 is made up of 18 amino acids. Germline loops: CDR1 LNHDA, CDR2 SQIVND (reference sequence). V lost 4 bases and J 0 bases, leaving 19 bases between the germline ends.